One sample yielded the 27 T cell receptor beta chains listed below, sequenced in a study of control samples from healthy donors and cancer patients (dated by TCRdb to about 2020). Receptor amplification or capture employed the immunoSEQ multiplex PCR assay. Entries here come from immuneACCESS through TCRdb and include only in-frame sequences with V and J called. Some clones fail to appear in such tables; in the studies checked, an unresolved V gene covers under half of the shortfall, and the cause of the remainder is unknown. The sample has about 26,000 clones on record, 82% of them singletons. The biggest ten clones account for 20% to 25% of the sample. The specimen sequenced was PBMCs. Receptors originate from a man aged 60-69 years with colorectal cancer.

The V and J genes are TRBV5-1 and TRBJ1-4; the match to TRBD1 covers 8 bases. The CDR3 has 14 residues. J lost 5 bases, V lost 5 bases, and 5 bases had no gene match. The V gene's germline CDR1 is SGHRS and CDR2 YFSETQ. DNA of the CDR3: TGCGCCAGCAGGGACAGGGCAGGGAATGAAAAACTGTTTTTT. Its protein product is CASRDRAGNEKLFF.

The rearrangement links TRBV7-9 to TRBJ1-1; no clear D. V was pared by 0 bases and J by 0 bases, with 17 bases between. Germline CDR1 reads SEHNR; CDR2 reads FQNEAQ (reference sequence). The CDR3 has 18 amino acids. The CDR3, as DNA: TGTGCCAGCAGCTTAGCGTCCTGGGCAGATTTCATGAACACTGAAGCTTTCTTT. Amino acid sequence: CASSLASWADFMNTEAFF.

The V gene is TRBV19, the J gene TRBJ2-2, with 7 bases that match TRBD1. There are 20 residues in the CDR3. The V gene's germline CDR1 is LNHDA and CDR2 SQIVND (reference sequence). J lost 0 bases, V lost 4 bases, and 17 bases had no gene match. Here the CDR3 reads CASSTPHSGQVLSNTGELFF. CDR3 nucleotides: TGTGCCAGTAGTACCCCCCACTCCGGACAGGTCCTTTCGAACACCGGGGAGCTGTTTTTT.

This clone has just a few counts. The V gene is TRBV25-1, the J gene TRBJ1-1; D possibly corresponds to TRBD1 (6 bases). The CDR3 length is 15 residues. Trimming left V 1 base short and J 4 bases short, with 13 bases between. CDR1 is MGHDK, CDR2 SYGVNS, per germline. The CDR3 DNA reads TGTGCCAGCAGTGAATGGGGAGGGGGGAGCACTGAAGCTTTCTTT. Its protein product is CASSEWGGGSTEAFF.

The chain carries TRBV4-2 and TRBJ2-5; 8 bases are shared with TRBD2. CDR3 length: 15 residues. The J segment lost 4 bases and the V segment lost 1 base, leaving 5 bases of the junction unmatched. Germline V gene sequence: CDR1 LGHNA, CDR2 YNFKEQ. The CDR3 DNA reads as TGTGCCAGCAGCCAAGCCAGCGGGGGAGTAGAGACCCAGTACTTC. It is translated as CASSQASGGVETQYF.

The V gene is TRBV27, the J gene TRBJ1-1, with no clear D. The V gene's germline CDR1 is MNHEY and CDR2 SMNVEV (reference sequence). With 0 bases removed from V and 1 base from J, the gap between germline ends came to 3 bases. This CDR3 is built from 13 residues. The CDR3 loop reads CASSLSRNTEAFF. The CDR3 DNA reads TGTGCCAGCAGTTTATCAAGGAACACTGAAGCTTTCTTT.

The CDR3 DNA reads TGCGCCAGCAGCCAAGGCCAGGGCTCTGGAAACACCATATATTTT. Protein sequence: CASSQGQGSGNTIYF. The V and J genes are TRBV4-3 and TRBJ1-3; a weak D match, TRBD1 (5 bases). The CDR3 has 15 amino acids. The V gene's germline CDR1 is LGHNA and CDR2 YSLEER. The V gene lost 1 base and the J gene lost 0 bases, with 7 bases spanning the gap.

This clone is classed as medium-sized. The chain employs TRBV6-1 and TRBJ1-5, with D unclear. Germline V gene lookup returns CDR1 MNHNS and CDR2 SASEGT. The CDR3 loop spans 14 amino acids. The germline V and J ends were trimmed by 0 bases and 3 bases, with 6 bases remaining between them. CDR3 nucleotides: TGTGCCAGCAGTGAAGCTGCAGACAATCAGCCCCAGCATTTT. As protein: CASSEAADNQPQHF.

This clone was seen just once. The J gene is TRBJ1-6, the V gene TRBV5-1; a possible D gene is TRBD1 (6 bases). The CDR3 covers 18 residues. Per germline, CDR1 SGHRS and CDR2 YFSETQ. Trimming left V 0 bases short and J 0 bases short, with 13 bases between. Written as DNA, the CDR3 is TGCGCCAGCAGCTTGGCAGGACAGCGGAGCTCCTATAATTCACCCCTCCACTTT. This encodes CASSLAGQRSSYNSPLHF.

Concerning this clone: Different DNA sequences within this sample yield the same CDR3. The V gene is TRBV5-4, the J gene TRBJ2-1; 9 positions agree with TRBD2. Germline CDR1 is SGHNT and CDR2 is YYREEE (reference sequence). J gave up 7 bases and V 2 bases, and 1 base lay outside the gene matches. CDR3 length equals 13 residues. CDR3 region: CASSLAGGNEQFF. CDR3 in DNA: TGTGCCAGCAGCTTAGCGGGGGGAAATGAGCAGTTCTTC.

This chain links TRBV4-1 with TRBJ1-5, with a possible D match to TRBD1 (5 bases). This CDR3 is 18 amino acids long. Trimming removed 3 bases at V and 2 bases at J, with 20 bases between. The germline gives CDR1 MGHRA, CDR2 YSYEKL. This CDR3 is CASSQQGGGLIGNQPQHF. Here the CDR3 DNA reads TGCGCCAGCAGCCAGCAGGGCGGTGGGTTAATCGGCAATCAGCCCCAGCATTTT.

This clone was seen more than once but under ten times. V usage is TRBV9 and J usage is TRBJ2-1; possible D gene TRBD1, 6 bases. The germline CDR1 and CDR2 sequences are SGDLS and YYNGEE. This CDR3 comprises 14 residues. V lost 0 bases and J lost 9, with 13 bases in between. The CDR3 DNA reads TGTGCCAGCAGCGTAGGGGGGCTTAAGGGTGAGCAGTTCTTC. This gives the protein CASSVGGLKGEQFF.

This chain uses TRBV5-6 with TRBJ1-2, with D unclear. The germline CDR1 and CDR2 sequences are SGHDT and YYEEEE. Trimming cost V 2 bases and J 0 bases, with 17 bases left between them. The CDR3 runs to 17 residues. The CDR3 DNA reads TGTGCCAGCAGCTTTAGACCGCCGCGGTCGGCTAACTATGGCTACACCTTC. This translates into CASSFRPPRSANYGYTF.

This clone showed up just once. The chain employs TRBV7-2 and TRBJ1-3; unclear D gene. The germline CDR1 and CDR2 sequences are SGHTA and FQGNSA. The length of the CDR3 is 17 residues. Trimming left V 5 bases short and J 6 bases short, with 23 bases between. CDR3 region: CASSLPPRLLRVNTIYF. In DNA form, the CDR3 reads TGTGCCAGCAGCCTACCCCCCCGTCTTCTACGGGTAAACACCATATATTTT.

The gene calls are TRBV4-3 and TRBJ2-1; D gene ambiguous. Trimming removed 0 bases from V and 4 bases from J, with 13 bases in between. This CDR3 comprises 16 residues. The germline V gene has CDR1 LGHNA and CDR2 YSLEER. The CDR3 here is CASSQDPASPYNEQFF. CDR3 DNA sequence: TGCGCCAGCAGCCAAGATCCGGCCTCCCCTTACAATGAGCAGTTCTTC.

Only a few counts were recorded for this clone. This chain connects TRBV2 to TRBJ2-5, with 10 nucleotides matching TRBD2. The CDR3 consists of 16 residues. CDR1 is SNHLY and CDR2 is FYNNEI in the germline V gene. V shed 2 bases, J shed 0 bases, and the junction held 3 bases outside the gene matches. The CDR3, as DNA: TGTGCCAGCAGTGAAAGGCTAGCGGGGGACCAAGAGACCCAGTACTTC. It specifies CASSERLAGDQETQYF. Full variable domain (outside the CDR3, taken from reference TRBV2 and TRBJ2-5): EPEVTQTPSHQVTQMGQEVILRCVPISNHLYFYWYRQILGQKVEFLVSFYNNEISEKSEIFDDQFSVERPDGSNFTLKIRSTKLEDSAMYFCASSERLAGDQETQYFGPGTRLLVL.

The V gene is TRBV6-2 or TRBV6-3, the J gene TRBJ1-5; D may be TRBD1 (6 bases). From germline, CDR1 is MNHEY and CDR2 SVGEGT. This CDR3 has 13 residues. The germline V and J ends were trimmed by 4 bases and 4 bases, with 8 bases remaining between them. The CDR3 nucleotides read TGTGCCAGCAGTTGGACAGCAAATCAGCCCCAGCATTTT. Translation: CASSWTANQPQHF.

The chain combines TRBV5-1 with TRBJ1-2; the D gene is possibly TRBD1 (5 bases). There are 15 residues in the CDR3. In germline, CDR1 is SGHRS, CDR2 YFSETQ. Trimming shortened V by 0 bases and J by 4 bases, and 13 bases separated the two germline ends. The CDR3 here is CASSLAGTEIYGYTF. The CDR3 coding sequence is TGCGCCAGCAGCTTGGCCGGGACCGAGATCTATGGCTACACCTTC.

The chain joins TRBV11-2 to TRBJ1-1; D uncertain. Germline V gives CDR1 SGHAT, CDR2 FQNNGV. V lost 1 base, J lost 4 bases, and 13 bases lay in between. The CDR3 covers 15 residues. The CDR3 DNA is TGTGCCAGCAGCTTAGTGGGAGGATTGAGCACTGAAGCTTTCTTT. Translating gives CASSLVGGLSTEAFF. Full variable domain (missing parts from reference TRBV11-2 and TRBJ1-1): EAGVAQSPRYKIIEKRQSVAFWCNPISGHATLYWYQQILGQGPKLLIQFQNNGVVDDSQLPKDRFSAERLKGVDSTLKIQPAKLEDSAVYLCASSLVGGLSTEAFFGQGTRLTVV.

The rearrangement uses TRBV6-1 and TRBJ2-3; 7 bases match TRBD1. V gave up 2 bases and J gave up 1 base; unmatched junction bases: 3. The CDR3 is 15 amino acids. The germline gives CDR1 MNHNS, CDR2 SASEGT. As DNA, the CDR3 is TGTGCCAGCAGTGAACAGAGGGGGCGCACAGATACGCAGTATTTT. Its translation is CASSEQRGRTDTQYF.

The rearrangement uses TRBV7-8 and TRBJ2-7; 13 nucleotides line up with TRBD2. CDR3 length: 19 amino acids. The V gene's germline CDR1 is SGHVS and CDR2 FQNEAQ. The ends lost 2 bases at V and 0 bases at J; junction bases unmatched: 10. The CDR3: CASSLLGTSGVRSSYEQYF. CDR3 sequence (DNA): TGTGCCAGCAGCTTATTGGGGACTAGCGGGGTCCGAAGCTCCTACGAGCAGTACTTC. The entire variable domain, with the rest obtained from reference TRBV7-8 and TRBJ2-7, is as follows: GAGVSQSPRYKVAKRGQDVALRCDPISGHVSLFWYQQALGQGPEFLTYFQNEAQLDKSGLPSDRFFAERPEGSVSTLKIQRTQQEDSAVYLCASSLLGTSGVRSSYEQYFGPGTRLTVT.

This rearrangement joins TRBV19 to TRBJ1-2, with unresolved D. The length of the CDR3 is 13 residues. CDR1 is LNHDA and CDR2 is SQIVND in the germline V gene (reference sequence). Trimming left V 5 bases short and J 7 bases short, with 14 bases between. The DNA for the CDR3 is TGTGCCAGTAGTCCTCTTATGACGCGTGGCTACACCTTC. Translated: CASSPLMTRGYTF.

The rearrangement links TRBV19 to TRBJ1-1, with 8 bases identical to TRBD1. CDR3 length equals 15 residues. Unmatched junction bases numbered 7, after V lost 2 bases and J lost 5 bases. Germline values: CDR1 LNHDA, CDR2 SQIVND (reference sequence). CDR3 in amino acids: CASSIIGQGKTEAFF. CDR3 DNA: TGTGCCAGTAGTATAATCGGACAGGGTAAGACTGAAGCTTTCTTT.

This sequence joins TRBV6-5 and TRBJ2-3; D call uncertain. The V gene's germline CDR1 is MNHEY and CDR2 SVGAGI. The CDR3 extends over 13 amino acids. V was pared by 8 bases and J by 0 bases, with 9 bases between. The CDR3 loop is CASLYSSTDTQYF. The CDR3 coding sequence is TGTGCCAGCCTTTACTCTAGCACAGATACGCAGTATTTT.

The rearrangement uses TRBV5-1 and TRBJ2-3, with 7 bases aligning to TRBD1. Trimming at V came to 0 bases and at J to 4 bases, leaving 5 bases not matched to a gene. The germline V gene has CDR1 SGHRS and CDR2 YFSETQ. The length of the CDR3 is 15 residues. This CDR3 reads CASSLAGTAADTQYF. For the CDR3, the DNA is TGCGCCAGCAGCTTGGCGGGGACAGCTGCAGATACGCAGTATTTT.

This clone came up once. The CDR3 DNA sequence: TGTGCCAGCTCACTTGGGACAGCATCGAGCTCTGGAAACACCATATATTTT. The encoded protein is CASSLGTASSSGNTIYF. V is TRBV18 and J is TRBJ1-3; TRBD1 matches at 7 bases. With 4 bases clipped from V and 0 bases from J, the junction kept 9 bases outside the gene matches. The germline CDR1 and CDR2 sequences are KGHSH and LQKENI. The CDR3 spans 17 residues.

CDR3 sequence reads: CASSFQGGNTEAFF. In DNA, the CDR3 is TGTGCCAGCAGTTTCCAGGGGGGGAACACTGAAGCTTTCTTT. The chain carries TRBV6-5 and TRBJ1-1, with 7 bases aligning to TRBD1. The CDR3 is 14 amino acids. Germline V gene sequence: CDR1 MNHEY, CDR2 SVGAGI. Trimming took 4 bases from V and 1 from J; bases not matched to a gene: 3.